The following is a TCR beta chain sequence with its context. Its specificity is not known. Assay: immunoSEQ multiplex PCR; the TCRdb copy retains only in-frame clones and omits some. The table lists around 30,000 clones, 82% of them singletons. This record comes from a study of Tregs in tolerant kidney transplant recipients. As for the study in general: Sorting of CD4+CD25+CD127- cells followed approximately three-day belatacept mixed lymphocyte reactions, sometimes with roughly 5-day graft donor restimulation.

Notes on the study in general: This study did not directly address biological reproducibility. The most relevant donor-specific Treg TCRbeta repertoire apparently came from expansion with activated donor B cells.

J lost 2 bases, V lost 4 bases, and 10 bases had no gene match. CDR1 is SGHNT, CDR2 YYREEE, per germline (reference sequence). The CDR3 length is 16 residues. This TCR came from a human donor in good health. The chain is built from TRBV5-4 and TRBJ2-5, with 8 positions matching TRBD1. Specimen: Tregs from blood cultured with allogeneic cells. CDR3 region: CASSRTGSSLQETQYF. For the CDR3, the DNA is TGTGCCAGCAGCAGGACAGGGAGCAGCCTACAAGAGACCCAGTACTTC.